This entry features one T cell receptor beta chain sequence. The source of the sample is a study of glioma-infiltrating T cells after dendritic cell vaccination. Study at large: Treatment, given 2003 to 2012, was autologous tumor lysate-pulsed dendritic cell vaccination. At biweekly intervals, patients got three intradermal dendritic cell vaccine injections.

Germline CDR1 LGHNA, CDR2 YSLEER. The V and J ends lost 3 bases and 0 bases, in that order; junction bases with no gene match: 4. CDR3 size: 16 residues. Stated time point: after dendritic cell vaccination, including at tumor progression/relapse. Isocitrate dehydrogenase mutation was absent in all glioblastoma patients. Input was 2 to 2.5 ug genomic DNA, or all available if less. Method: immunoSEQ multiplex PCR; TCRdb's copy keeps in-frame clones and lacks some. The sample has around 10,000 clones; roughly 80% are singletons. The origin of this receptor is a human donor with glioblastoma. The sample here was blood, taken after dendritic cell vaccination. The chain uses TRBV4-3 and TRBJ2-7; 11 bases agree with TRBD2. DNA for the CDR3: TGCGCCAGCAGCCACCTAGCGGGAGGTACCTCCTACGAGCAGTACTTC. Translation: CASSHLAGGTSYEQYF.